Listed here are 10 T cell receptor beta chains from one sample, sequenced in a study of shared T cell receptors in the human thymus. Clones were sequenced by immunoSEQ multiplex PCR, and TCRdb holds only the in-frame ones, with some missing. This table holds hundreds of thousands of clones, 85% to 95% found once. Sample: thymocytes. The source of these receptors is a human donor.

This rearrangement joins TRBV28 to TRBJ2-5; TRBD1 might be the D (6 bases). This CDR3 is 16 amino acids long. CDR1 and CDR2 (germline): MDHEN, SYDVKM. V was cut by 4 bases and J by 7 bases, with 22 bases left in between. This CDR3 is CASSSPTGGSRVTQYF. In nucleotides, the CDR3 is TGTGCCAGCAGTTCCCCGACAGGCGGTAGCCGGGTGACCCAGTACTTC.

This sequence joins TRBV7-6 and TRBJ1-4, with a tentative D call TRBD1 (6 bases). Trimming took off 8 bases at V and 7 bases at J, with 14 bases between the two ends. CDR3 length equals 13 residues. Germline values: CDR1 SGHVS, CDR2 FNYEAQ. CDR3 in DNA: TGTGCCAGCCGTCAGGGGCGTATTGAAAAACTGTTTTTT. Its protein product is CASRQGRIEKLFF.

V gene TRBV27 combines with J gene TRBJ2-1, with no clear D. Germline loops: CDR1 MNHEY, CDR2 SMNVEV (reference sequence). CDR3 length: 12 amino acids. The V and J ends lost 6 bases and 9 bases respectively, with 12 bases between them. The CDR3 DNA reads as TGTGCCAGCAGCCACCCGTCGGTTGAGCAGTTCTTC. Its protein product is CASSHPSVEQFF.

V usage is TRBV4-1 and J usage is TRBJ1-1; 8 bases match TRBD1. Per the germline V gene, CDR1 is MGHRA and CDR2 is YSYEKL. The CDR3 contains 15 residues. Unmatched junction bases numbered 7, after V lost 3 bases and J lost 4 bases. The CDR3 bases are TGCGCCAGCAGCCAGGGGGCAGGGGGCTTCACTGAAGCTTTCTTT. Translation gives CASSQGAGGFTEAFF.

The chain combines TRBV18 with TRBJ1-1; 8 bases are a match to TRBD1. Unmatched junction bases numbered 7, after V lost 2 bases and J lost 5 bases. CDR3 length: 15 residues. Per the germline V gene, CDR1 is KGHSH and CDR2 is LQKENI. The CDR3 nucleotides are TGTGCCAGCTCACCAAGGACAGGGAGGCTGACTGAAGCTTTCTTT. Translation gives CASSPRTGRLTEAFF.

The chain combines TRBV27 with TRBJ2-2, with a weak D call TRBD2 (5 bases). Trimming cost V 2 bases and J 7 bases, with 20 bases left between them. Germline V gives CDR1 MNHEY, CDR2 SMNVEV (reference sequence). This CDR3 region has 17 residues. The CDR3 sequence is CASSLREETRMIGELFF. CDR3 coding DNA: TGTGCCAGCAGTTTAAGAGAGGAAACTAGAATGATCGGGGAGCTGTTTTTT.

The genes are TRBV19 and TRBJ1-4; D gene ambiguous. Germline V gene sequence: CDR1 LNHDA, CDR2 SQIVND (reference sequence). The CDR3 is made up of 15 amino acids. V gave up 0 bases and J gave up 5 bases, with 10 bases separating them. The chain's CDR3 is CASSIDHAANEKLFF. DNA of the CDR3: TGTGCCAGTAGTATAGATCATGCAGCGAATGAAAAACTGTTTTTT.

This rearrangement joins TRBV27 to TRBJ1-4, with TRBD1 matching 10 bases. With 3 bases clipped from V and 7 bases from J, the junction kept 2 bases outside the gene matches. Germline values: CDR1 MNHEY, CDR2 SMNVEV (reference sequence). The CDR3 consists of 14 residues. CDR3 DNA: TGTGCCAGCAGTTTGTGGGACAGGGGTGAAAAACTGTTTTTT. Protein sequence: CASSLWDRGEKLFF.

Regarding this clone: One junction end disagrees with the germline gene, perhaps due to a read error. V is TRBV20-1 and J is TRBJ2-5; D not resolved. In germline, CDR1 is DFQATT, CDR2 SNEGSKA (reference sequence). This CDR3 spans 9 amino acids. CDR3 loop: CSLQETQYF. CDR3 sequence (DNA): TGTTCATTACAAGAGACCCAGTACTTC.

The gene calls are TRBV4-1 and TRBJ2-7; D is ambiguous. The CDR3 runs 12 residues. Germline V lookup: CDR1 MGHRA, CDR2 YSYEKL. With 4 bases removed from V and 2 bases from J, the gap between germline ends came to 6 bases. The CDR3 spells CASSPGPYEQYF. In DNA form, the CDR3 reads TGCGCCAGCAGCCCAGGACCCTACGAGCAGTACTTC.